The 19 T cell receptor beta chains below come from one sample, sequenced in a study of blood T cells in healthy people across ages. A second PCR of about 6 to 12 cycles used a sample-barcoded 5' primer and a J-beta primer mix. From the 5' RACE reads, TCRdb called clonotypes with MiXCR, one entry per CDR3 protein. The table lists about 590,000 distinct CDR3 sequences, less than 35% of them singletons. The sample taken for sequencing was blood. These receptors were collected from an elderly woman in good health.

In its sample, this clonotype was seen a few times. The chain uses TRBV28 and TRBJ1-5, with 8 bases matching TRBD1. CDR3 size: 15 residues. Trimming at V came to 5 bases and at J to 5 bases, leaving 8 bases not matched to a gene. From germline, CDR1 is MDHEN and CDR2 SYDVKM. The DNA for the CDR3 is TGTGCCAGCAGTGCGACAGGGGTGATCGATCAGCCCCAGCATTTT. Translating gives CASSATGVIDQPQHF.

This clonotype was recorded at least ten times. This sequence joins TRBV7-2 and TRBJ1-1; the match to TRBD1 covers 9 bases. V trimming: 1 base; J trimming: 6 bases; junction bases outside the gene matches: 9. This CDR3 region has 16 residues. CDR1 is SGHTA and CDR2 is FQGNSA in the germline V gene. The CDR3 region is CASSLVGTGSFAEAFF. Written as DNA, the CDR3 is TGTGCCAGCAGCTTAGTGGGGACAGGGAGCTTCGCTGAAGCTTTCTTT.

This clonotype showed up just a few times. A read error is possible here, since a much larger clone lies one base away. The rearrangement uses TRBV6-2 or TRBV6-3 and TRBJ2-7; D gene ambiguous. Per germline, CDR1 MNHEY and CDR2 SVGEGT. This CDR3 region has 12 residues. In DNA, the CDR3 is TGTGCCGGCAGACGGTCATCCTACGAGCAGTACTTC. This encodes CAGRRSSYEQYF.

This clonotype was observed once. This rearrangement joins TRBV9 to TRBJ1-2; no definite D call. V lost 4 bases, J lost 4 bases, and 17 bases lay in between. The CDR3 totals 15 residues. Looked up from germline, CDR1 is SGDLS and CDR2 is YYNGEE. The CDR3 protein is CASSPFRASGYGYTF. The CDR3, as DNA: TGTGCCAGCAGCCCCTTCCGGGCGTCTGGCTATGGCTACACCTTC.

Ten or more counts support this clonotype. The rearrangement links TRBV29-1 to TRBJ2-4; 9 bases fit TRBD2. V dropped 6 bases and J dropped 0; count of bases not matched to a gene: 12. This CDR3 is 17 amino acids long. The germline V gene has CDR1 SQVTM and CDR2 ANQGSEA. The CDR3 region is CSVELAGALSAKNIQYF. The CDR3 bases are TGCAGCGTAGAGTTAGCGGGGGCCCTATCAGCCAAAAACATTCAGTACTTC.

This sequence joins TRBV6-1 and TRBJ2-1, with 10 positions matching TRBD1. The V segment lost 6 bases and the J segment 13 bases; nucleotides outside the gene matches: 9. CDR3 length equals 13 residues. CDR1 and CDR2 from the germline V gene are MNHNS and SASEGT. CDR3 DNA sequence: TGTGCCAGCAGCAGGGACAGGGGAGAGACCCAGTTCTTC. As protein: CASSRDRGETQFF.

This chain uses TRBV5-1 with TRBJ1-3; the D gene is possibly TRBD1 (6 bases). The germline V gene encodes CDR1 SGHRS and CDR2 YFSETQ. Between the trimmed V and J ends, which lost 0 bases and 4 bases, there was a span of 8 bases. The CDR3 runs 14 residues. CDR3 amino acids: CASSLGQEGNTIYF. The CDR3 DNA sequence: TGCGCCAGCAGCTTGGGACAGGAGGGAAACACCATATATTTT.

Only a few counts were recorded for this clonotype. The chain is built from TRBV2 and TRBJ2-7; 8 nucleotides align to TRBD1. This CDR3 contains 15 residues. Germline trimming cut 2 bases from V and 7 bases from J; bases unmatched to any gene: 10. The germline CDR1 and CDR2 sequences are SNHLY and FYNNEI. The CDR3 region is CASSEQGAAYNEQYF. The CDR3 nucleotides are TGTGCCAGCAGTGAACAGGGGGCGGCGTACAATGAGCAGTACTTC.

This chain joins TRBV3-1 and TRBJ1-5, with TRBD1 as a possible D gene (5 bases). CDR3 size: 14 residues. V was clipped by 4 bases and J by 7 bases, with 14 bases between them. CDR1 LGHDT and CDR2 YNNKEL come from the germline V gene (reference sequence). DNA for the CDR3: TGTGCCAGCAGCCCGCAGGGTCCTCGACAGCCCCAGCATTTT. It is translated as CASSPQGPRQPQHF. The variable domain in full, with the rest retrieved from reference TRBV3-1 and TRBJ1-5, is DTAVSQTPKYLVTQMGNDKSIKCEQNLGHDTMYWYKQDSKKFLKIMFSYNNKELIINETVPNRFSPKSPDKAHLNLHINSLELGDSAVYFCASSPQGPRQPQHFGDGTRLSIL.

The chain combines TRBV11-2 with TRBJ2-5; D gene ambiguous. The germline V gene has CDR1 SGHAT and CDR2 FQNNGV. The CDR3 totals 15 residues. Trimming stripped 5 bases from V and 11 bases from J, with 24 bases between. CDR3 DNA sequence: TGTGCCAGCAGCCCCACGGTACGATCGGGTAATGAGCAGTACTTC. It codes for CASSPTVRSGNEQYF. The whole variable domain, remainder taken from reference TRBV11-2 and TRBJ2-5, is EAGVAQSPRYKIIEKRQSVAFWCNPISGHATLYWYQQILGQGPKLLIQFQNNGVVDDSQLPKDRFSAERLKGVDSTLKIQPAKLEDSAVYLCASSPTVRSGNEQYFGPGTRLLVL.

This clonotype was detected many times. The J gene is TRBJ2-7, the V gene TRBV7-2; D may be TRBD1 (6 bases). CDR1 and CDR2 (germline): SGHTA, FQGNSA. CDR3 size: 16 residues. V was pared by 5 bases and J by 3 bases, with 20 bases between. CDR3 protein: CASSNAPGSGDYEQYF. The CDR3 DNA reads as TGTGCCAGCAGCAACGCCCCGGGTTCAGGGGACTACGAGCAGTACTTC.

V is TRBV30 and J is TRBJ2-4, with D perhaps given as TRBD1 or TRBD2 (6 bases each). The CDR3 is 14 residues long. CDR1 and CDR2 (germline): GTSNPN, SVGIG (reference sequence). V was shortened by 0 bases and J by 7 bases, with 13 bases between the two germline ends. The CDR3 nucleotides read TGTGCCTGGAGTGTAGGAGGAGGGGGGAACATTCAGTACTTC. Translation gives CAWSVGGGGNIQYF. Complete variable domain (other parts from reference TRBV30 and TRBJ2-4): SQTIHQWPATLVQPVGSPLSLECTVEGTSNPNLYWYRQAAGRGLQLLFYSVGIGQISSEVPQNLSASRPQDRQFILSSKKLLLSDSGFYLCAWSVGGGGNIQYFGAGTRLSVL.

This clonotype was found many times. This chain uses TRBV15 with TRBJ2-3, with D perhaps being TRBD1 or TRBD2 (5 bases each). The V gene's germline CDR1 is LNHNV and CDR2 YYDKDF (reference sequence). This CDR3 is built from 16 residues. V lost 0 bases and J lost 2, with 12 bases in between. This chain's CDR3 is CATSRDEGRVTDTQYF. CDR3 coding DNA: TGTGCCACCAGCAGAGATGAGGGCAGGGTCACAGATACGCAGTATTTT.

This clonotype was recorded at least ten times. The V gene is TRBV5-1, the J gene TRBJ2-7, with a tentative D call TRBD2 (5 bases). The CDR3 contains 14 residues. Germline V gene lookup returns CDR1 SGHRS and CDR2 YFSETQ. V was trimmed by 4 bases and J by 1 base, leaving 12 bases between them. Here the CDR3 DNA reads TGCGCCAGCAGCCCGGGGTTCGGATCCTACGAGCAGTACTTC. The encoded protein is CASSPGFGSYEQYF.

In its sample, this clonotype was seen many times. CDR3 sequence reads: CATSDPTGVGANVLTF. The CDR3 nucleotides read TGTGCCACCAGTGACCCGACAGGGGTCGGGGCCAACGTCCTGACTTTC. The chain joins TRBV24-1 to TRBJ2-6; 8 bases align to TRBD1. The trim removed 4 bases at V and 4 bases at J, leaving 5 bases unmatched. The germline CDR1 and CDR2 sequences are KGHDR and SFDVKD. The CDR3 covers 16 residues.

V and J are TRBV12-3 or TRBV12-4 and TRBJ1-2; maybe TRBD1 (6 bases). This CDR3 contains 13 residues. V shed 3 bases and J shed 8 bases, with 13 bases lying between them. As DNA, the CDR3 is TGTGCCAGCAGTTTGTGGCAGGGGTACGGCTACACCTTC. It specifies CASSLWQGYGYTF.

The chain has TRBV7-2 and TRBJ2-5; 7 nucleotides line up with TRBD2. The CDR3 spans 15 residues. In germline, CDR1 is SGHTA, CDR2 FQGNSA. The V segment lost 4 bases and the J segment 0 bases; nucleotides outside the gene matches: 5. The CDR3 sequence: CASSWGGWYQETQYF. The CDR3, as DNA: TGTGCCAGCAGCTGGGGGGGGTGGTACCAAGAGACCCAGTACTTC.

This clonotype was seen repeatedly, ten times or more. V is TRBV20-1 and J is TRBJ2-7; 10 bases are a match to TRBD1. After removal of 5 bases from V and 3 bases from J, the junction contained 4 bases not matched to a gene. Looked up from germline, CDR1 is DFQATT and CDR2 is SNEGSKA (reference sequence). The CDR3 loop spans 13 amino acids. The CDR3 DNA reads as TGCAGTGCTTTCCGGGACAGGGGCTACGAGCAGTACTTC. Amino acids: CSAFRDRGYEQYF.

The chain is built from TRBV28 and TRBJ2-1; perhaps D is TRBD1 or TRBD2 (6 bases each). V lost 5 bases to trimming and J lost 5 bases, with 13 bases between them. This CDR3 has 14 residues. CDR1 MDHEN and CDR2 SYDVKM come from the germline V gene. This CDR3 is CASSQRGADNEQFF. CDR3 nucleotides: TGTGCCAGCAGTCAGAGGGGGGCGGACAATGAGCAGTTCTTC.